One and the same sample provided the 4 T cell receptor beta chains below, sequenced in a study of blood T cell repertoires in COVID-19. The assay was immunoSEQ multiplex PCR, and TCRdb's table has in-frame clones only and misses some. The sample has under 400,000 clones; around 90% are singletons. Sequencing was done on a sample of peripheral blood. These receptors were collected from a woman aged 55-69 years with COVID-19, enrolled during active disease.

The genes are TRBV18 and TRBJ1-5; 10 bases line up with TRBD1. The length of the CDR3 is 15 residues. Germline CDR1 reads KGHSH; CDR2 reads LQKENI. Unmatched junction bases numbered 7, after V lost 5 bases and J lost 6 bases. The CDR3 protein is CASSADRGLVQPQHF. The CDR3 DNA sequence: TGTGCCAGCTCAGCCGACAGGGGGCTTGTTCAGCCCCAGCATTTT.

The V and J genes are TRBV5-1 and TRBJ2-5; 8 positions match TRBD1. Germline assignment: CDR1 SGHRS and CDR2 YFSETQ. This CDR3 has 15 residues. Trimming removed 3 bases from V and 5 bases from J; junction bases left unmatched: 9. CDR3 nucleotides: TGCGCCAGCAGCTCCGGGCCAGGGGGCAGGGAGACCCAGTACTTC. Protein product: CASSSGPGGRETQYF. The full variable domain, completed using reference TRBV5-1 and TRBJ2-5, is KAGVTQTPRYLIKTRGQQVTLSCSPISGHRSVSWYQQTPGQGLQFLFEYFSETQRNKGNFPGRFSGRQFSNSRSEMNVSTLELGDSALYLCASSSGPGGRETQYFGPGTRLLVL.

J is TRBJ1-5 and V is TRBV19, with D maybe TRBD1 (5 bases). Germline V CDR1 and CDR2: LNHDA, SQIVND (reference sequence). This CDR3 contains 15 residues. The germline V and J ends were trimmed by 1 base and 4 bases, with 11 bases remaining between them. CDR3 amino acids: CASSIAVGVNQPQHF. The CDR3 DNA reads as TGTGCCAGTAGTATAGCCGTAGGGGTGAATCAGCCCCAGCATTTT. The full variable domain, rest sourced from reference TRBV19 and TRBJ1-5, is DGGITQSPKYLFRKEGQNVTLSCEQNLNHDAMYWYRQDPGQGLRLIYYSQIVNDFQKGDIAEGYSVSREKKESFPLTVTSAQKNPTAFYLCASSIAVGVNQPQHFGDGTRLSIL.

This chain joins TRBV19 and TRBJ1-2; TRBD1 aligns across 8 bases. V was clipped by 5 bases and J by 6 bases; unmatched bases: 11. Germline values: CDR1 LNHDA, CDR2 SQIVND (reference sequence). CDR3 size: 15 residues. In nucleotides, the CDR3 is TGTGCCAGTAGTTCACCGGGACAGGATCTAGATGGCTACACCTTC. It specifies CASSSPGQDLDGYTF.